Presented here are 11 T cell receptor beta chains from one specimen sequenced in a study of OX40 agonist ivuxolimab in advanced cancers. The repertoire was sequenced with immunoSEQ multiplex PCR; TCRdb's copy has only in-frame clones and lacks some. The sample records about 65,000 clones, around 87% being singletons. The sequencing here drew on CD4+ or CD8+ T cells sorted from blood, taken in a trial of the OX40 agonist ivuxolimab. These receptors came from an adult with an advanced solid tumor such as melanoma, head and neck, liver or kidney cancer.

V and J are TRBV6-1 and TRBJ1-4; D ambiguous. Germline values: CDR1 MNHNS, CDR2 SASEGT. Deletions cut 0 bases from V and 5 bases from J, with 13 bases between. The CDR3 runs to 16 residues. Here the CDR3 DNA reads TGTGCCAGCAGTGAAGCACGGGGAATGAGGAATGAAAAACTGTTTTTT. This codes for CASSEARGMRNEKLFF.

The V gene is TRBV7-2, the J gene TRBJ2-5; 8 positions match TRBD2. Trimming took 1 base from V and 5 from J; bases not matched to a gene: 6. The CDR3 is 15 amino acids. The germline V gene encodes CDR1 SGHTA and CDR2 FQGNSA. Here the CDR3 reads CASSLGSGGRETQYF. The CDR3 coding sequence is TGTGCCAGCAGCTTAGGCTCGGGGGGGCGCGAGACCCAGTACTTC.

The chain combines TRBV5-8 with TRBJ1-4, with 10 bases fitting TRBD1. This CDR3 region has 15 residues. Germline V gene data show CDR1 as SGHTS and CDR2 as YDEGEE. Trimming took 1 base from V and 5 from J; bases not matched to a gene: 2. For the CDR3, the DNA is TGTGCCAGCAGCTTGTCGGGACAGGGGAATGAAAAACTGTTTTTT. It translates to CASSLSGQGNEKLFF.

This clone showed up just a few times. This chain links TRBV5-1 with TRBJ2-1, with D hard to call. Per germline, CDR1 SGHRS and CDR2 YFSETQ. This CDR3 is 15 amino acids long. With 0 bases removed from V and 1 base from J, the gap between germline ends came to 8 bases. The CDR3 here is CASSLGSESYNEQFF. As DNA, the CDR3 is TGCGCCAGCAGCTTGGGGTCAGAGTCCTACAATGAGCAGTTCTTC.

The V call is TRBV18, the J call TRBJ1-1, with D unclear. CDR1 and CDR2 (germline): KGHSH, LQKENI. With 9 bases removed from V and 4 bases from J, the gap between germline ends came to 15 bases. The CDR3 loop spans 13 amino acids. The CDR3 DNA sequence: TGTGCCAGTCTCCCCTTAGGAGGCACTGAAGCTTTCTTT. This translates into CASLPLGGTEAFF.

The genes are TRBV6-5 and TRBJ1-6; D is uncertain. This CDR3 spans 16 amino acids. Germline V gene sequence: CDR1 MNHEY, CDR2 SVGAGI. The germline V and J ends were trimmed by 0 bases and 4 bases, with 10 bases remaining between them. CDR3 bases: TGTGCCAGCAGTTACTCGAAGGGCAGTTATAATTCACCCCTCCACTTT. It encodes CASSYSKGSYNSPLHF.

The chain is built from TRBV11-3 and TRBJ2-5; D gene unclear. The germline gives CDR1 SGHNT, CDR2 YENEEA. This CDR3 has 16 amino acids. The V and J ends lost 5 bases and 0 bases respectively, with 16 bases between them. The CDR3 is CASSQGLQNYQETQYF. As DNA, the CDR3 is TGTGCCAGCAGCCAAGGGCTACAGAATTACCAAGAGACCCAGTACTTC.

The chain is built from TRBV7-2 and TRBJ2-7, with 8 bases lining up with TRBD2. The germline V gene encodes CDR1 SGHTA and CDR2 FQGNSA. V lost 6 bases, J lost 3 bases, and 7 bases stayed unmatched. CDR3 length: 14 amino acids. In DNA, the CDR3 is TGTGCCAGCAGTGCCTCGGGGGGGAACTACGAGCAGTACTTC. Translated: CASSASGGNYEQYF. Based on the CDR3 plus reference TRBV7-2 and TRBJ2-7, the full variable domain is GAGVSQSPSNKVTEKGKDVELRCDPISGHTALYWYRQSLGQGLEFLIYFQGNSAPDKSGLPSDRFSAERTGGSVSTLTIQRTQQEDSAVYLCASSASGGNYEQYFGPGTRLTVT.

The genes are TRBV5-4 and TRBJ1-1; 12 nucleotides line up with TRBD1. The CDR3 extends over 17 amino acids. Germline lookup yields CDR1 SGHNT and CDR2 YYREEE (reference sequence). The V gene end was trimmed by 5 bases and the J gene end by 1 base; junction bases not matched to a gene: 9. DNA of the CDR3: TGTGCCAGCAGTGTGGGGGGACAGGGGGCCTCGAACACTGAAGCTTTCTTT. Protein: CASSVGGQGASNTEAFF.

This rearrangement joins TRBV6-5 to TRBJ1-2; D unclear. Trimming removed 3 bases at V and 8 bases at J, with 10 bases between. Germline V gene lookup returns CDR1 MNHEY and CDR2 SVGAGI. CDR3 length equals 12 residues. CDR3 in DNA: TGTGCCAGCAGTTATCCTCCCTACGGCTACACCTTC. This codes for CASSYPPYGYTF.

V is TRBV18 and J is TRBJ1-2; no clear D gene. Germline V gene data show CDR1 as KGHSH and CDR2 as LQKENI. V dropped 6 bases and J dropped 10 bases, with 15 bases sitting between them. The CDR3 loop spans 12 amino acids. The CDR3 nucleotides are TGTGCCAGCTCCCAGGAAGAGCTGTACTACACCTTC. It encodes CASSQEELYYTF.